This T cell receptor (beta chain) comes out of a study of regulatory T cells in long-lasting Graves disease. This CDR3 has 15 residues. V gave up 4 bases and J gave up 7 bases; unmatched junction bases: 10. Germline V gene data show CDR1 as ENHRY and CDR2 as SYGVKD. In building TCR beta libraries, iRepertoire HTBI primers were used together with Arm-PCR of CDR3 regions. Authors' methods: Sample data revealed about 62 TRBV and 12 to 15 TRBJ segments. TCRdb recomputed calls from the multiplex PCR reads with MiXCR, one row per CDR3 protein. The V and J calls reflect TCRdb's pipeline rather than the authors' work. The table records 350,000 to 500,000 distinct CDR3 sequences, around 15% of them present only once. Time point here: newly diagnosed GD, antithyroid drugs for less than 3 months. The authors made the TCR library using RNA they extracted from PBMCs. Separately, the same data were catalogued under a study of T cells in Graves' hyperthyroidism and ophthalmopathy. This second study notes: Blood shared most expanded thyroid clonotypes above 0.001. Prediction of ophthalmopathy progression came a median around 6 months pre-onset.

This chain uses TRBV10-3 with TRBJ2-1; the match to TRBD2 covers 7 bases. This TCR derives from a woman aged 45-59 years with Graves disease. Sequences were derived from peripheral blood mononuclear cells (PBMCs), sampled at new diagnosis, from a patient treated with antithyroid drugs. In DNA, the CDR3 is TGTGCCATCAGTGTAAGACTAGCCCCACAGAATGAGCAGTTCTTC. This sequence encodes CAISVRLAPQNEQFF.